These 9 T cell receptor beta chains share one sample of origin, sequenced in a study of response to subunit inactivated influenza vaccine. MiXCR, applied by TCRdb to the RT-PCR reads, yields one record per CDR3 protein. The table has 280,000 or so distinct CDR3 sequences, less than 25% seen once. Sequenced here: PBMCs from blood, sampled less than 22 months after vaccination. These receptors were collected from a man aged 50 to 69 who received an inactivated influenza vaccine.

This clonotype was seen more than once but under ten times. V is TRBV12-3 or TRBV12-4 and J is TRBJ2-1; unclear D gene. The V and J ends lost 6 bases and 6 bases respectively, with 9 bases between them. The CDR3 contains 12 residues. CDR3 sequence: CASRLSLNEQFF. The CDR3 DNA sequence: TGTGCCAGCAGGTTGTCTCTCAATGAGCAGTTCTTC.

This clonotype came up many times. The V call is TRBV28, the J call TRBJ1-5; D unclear. V dropped 1 base and J dropped 11 bases, with 9 bases sitting between them. This CDR3 has 12 residues. The germline V gene encodes CDR1 MDHEN and CDR2 SYDVKM. CDR3 residues: CASSLFTGSQHF. DNA of the CDR3: TGTGCCAGCAGTTTATTTACCGGGTCCCAGCATTTT.

A few counts support this clonotype. This rearrangement joins TRBV7-9 to TRBJ1-2, with 11 bases that match TRBD1. V gave up 5 bases and J gave up 7 bases; unmatched junction bases: 9. Germline V gene sequence: CDR1 SEHNR, CDR2 FQNEAQ (reference sequence). CDR3 length: 15 amino acids. The CDR3 DNA reads TGTGCCAGCAGCATCGGGACAGGGGGTCGGAGTGGCTACACCTTC. This encodes CASSIGTGGRSGYTF.

The chain uses TRBV7-9 and TRBJ2-7; TRBD1 matches 10 bases. The CDR3 spans 11 residues. The germline gives CDR1 SEHNR, CDR2 FQNEAQ (reference sequence). V dropped 5 bases and J dropped 10; count of bases not matched to a gene: 2. DNA for the CDR3: TGTGCCAGCAGCGGGGACAGGGGCCAGTACTTC. It codes for CASSGDRGQYF.

J is TRBJ1-5 and V is TRBV7-9; 8 bases align to TRBD1. CDR3 length: 14 residues. Looked up from germline, CDR1 is SEHNR and CDR2 is FQNEAQ (reference sequence). Germline trimming cut 5 bases from V and 4 bases from J; bases unmatched to any gene: 4. The CDR3 loop is CASSTTGGNQPQHF. The CDR3 DNA reads TGTGCCAGCAGCACCACAGGGGGTAATCAGCCCCAGCATTTT.

This clonotype was observed at least ten times. CDR3 region: CASSQGRTGGNQPQHF. The CDR3 region has the DNA TGCGCCAGCAGCCAAGGGAGAACGGGGGGCAATCAGCCCCAGCATTTT. The chain employs TRBV4-3 and TRBJ1-5; possible D gene TRBD1, 5 bases. The CDR3 is 16 amino acids. Trimming took 1 base from V and 2 from J, leaving 12 bases between them. CDR1 is LGHNA and CDR2 is YSLEER in the germline V gene.

The gene calls are TRBV14 and TRBJ2-4; D unresolved. CDR3 length equals 14 residues. V gave up 5 bases and J gave up 3 bases, with 11 bases separating them. Per the germline V gene, CDR1 is SGHDN and CDR2 is FVKESK. The CDR3 region has the DNA TGTGCCAGCAGCGGGGTATCAGGCAAAAACATTCAGTACTTC. Encoded protein: CASSGVSGKNIQYF.

The V call is TRBV5-1, the J call TRBJ2-3; the D gene could be TRBD1 or TRBD2 (6 bases each). This CDR3 region has 16 residues. Germline CDR1 is SGHRS and CDR2 is YFSETQ. V was clipped by 4 bases and J by 6 bases, with 21 bases between them. As DNA, the CDR3 is TGCGCCAGCAGCCAGATAACGGGGGCCTCGTCGGATACGCAGTATTTT. It translates to CASSQITGASSDTQYF.

The chain uses TRBV7-9 and TRBJ2-5; 11 bases map to TRBD2. Germline CDR1 SEHNR, CDR2 FQNEAQ (reference sequence). J lost 5 bases, V lost 2 bases, and 1 base had no gene match. This CDR3 is 14 amino acids long. For the CDR3, the DNA is TGTGCCAGCAGCTTACTAGCGGGAGGTGAGACCCAGTACTTC. Translation gives CASSLLAGGETQYF.